The sequence of this T cell receptor beta chain was determined in a study of blood T cell repertoires in COVID-19. Study as a whole: From T cells, B-cell-depleted T cells, or PBMCs came the material, which was cDNA or gDNA.

The protocol was immunoSEQ multiplex PCR, while the TCRdb copy is restricted to in-frame clones and leaves out a portion. This sample has fewer than 300,000 clones, with about 85% found just once. Germline V gene lookup returns CDR1 SGHAT and CDR2 FQNNGV. Trimming removed 3 bases at V and 5 bases at J, with 8 bases between. The CDR3 runs to 13 residues. Sequenced: peripheral blood. This receptor was identified in a human donor in a cohort sampled during active COVID-19. The rearrangement uses TRBV11-2 and TRBJ1-5; D not resolved. The CDR3 protein is CASSLTADQPQHF. The CDR3 DNA reads TGTGCCAGCAGCTTGACGGCGGATCAGCCCCAGCATTTT.